This record looks at one TCR beta chain sequence and its context. This sample was taken from a study of control samples from healthy donors and cancer patients. Trimming took 1 base from V and 5 from J, leaving 16 bases between them. From germline, CDR1 is MGHRA and CDR2 YSYEKL. The CDR3 runs 16 residues. Here immunoSEQ multiplex PCR was the method, and the copy in TCRdb shows in-frame clones only, minus some. In the table there are approximately 130,000 clones, about 83% of which are singletons. The J gene is TRBJ2-3, the V gene TRBV4-1, with D perhaps given as TRBD1 or TRBD2 (7 bases each). The source of this sequence is a man aged 30 to 45 in good health. Input material: blood. The CDR3 here is CASSQGSGGAEDTQYF. The CDR3 bases are TGCGCCAGCAGCCAAGGGTCAGGGGGGGCCGAAGATACGCAGTATTTT.